This T cell receptor (beta chain) stems from a study of T cell clonality in common variable immunodeficiency. This CDR3 contains 17 residues. After removal of 3 bases from V and 2 bases from J, the junction contained 9 bases not matched to a gene. CDR1 and CDR2 from the germline V gene are DFQATT and SNEGSKA (reference sequence). Measured with immunoSEQ multiplex PCR; TCRdb has only the in-frame clones, and not every one. The sample was found to contain about 33,000 clones, and every one recurs. Notes on the study in general: Fewer deletions and N-nucleotide insertions were reportedly seen in common variable immunodeficiency TCR beta sequences.

This clone was observed at least ten times. As yet, its antigen is unknown. With the read ending 3 residues before the CDR3 end, the germline J gene is used to fill in that end. The source of this sequence is a human donor with common variable immunodeficiency. The V and J genes are TRBV20-1 and TRBJ2-1, with TRBD2 matching 11 bases. Sequencing was done on a sample of peripheral blood mononuclear cells. The CDR3 DNA, read in part, is TGCAGTGCTAGTGGGACTAGCGGAAGCAAGCCCTACAATGAG. Amino acid sequence: CSASGTSGSKPYNE. The complete CDR3 protein is CSASGTSGSKPYNEQFF.